One sample yielded the 5 T cell receptor beta chains listed below, sequenced in a study of T cell responses to AZD1222 COVID-19 vaccine (dated by TCRdb to 2020 to 2023). Library construction relied on the immunoSEQ multiplex PCR assay. Entries here come from immuneACCESS through TCRdb and include only in-frame sequences with V and J called. Some clones fail to appear in such tables; in the studies checked, an unresolved V gene covers under half of the shortfall, and the cause of the remainder is unknown. This sample has 65,000 to 95,000 clones in its table, and approximately 90% of those were observed once. The leading ten clones occupy 5.5% to 9% of the sample. What the time point label conveys for this sample: baseline before first vaccination. What the treatment or condition label conveys for this sample: meningococcal conjugate vaccine given as trial control. The sample in question was peripheral blood, obtained on day 0 of MenACWY control vaccination. These TCRs come from an adult in good health.

The chain recombines TRBV24-1 with TRBJ2-2; 8 bases are shared with TRBD2. Unmatched junction bases numbered 4, after V lost 5 bases and J lost 9 bases. This CDR3 spans 13 amino acids. Germline values: CDR1 KGHDR, CDR2 SFDVKD. The CDR3 protein is CATSASGFRELFF. As DNA, the CDR3 is TGTGCCACCAGTGCTAGCGGGTTTAGGGAGCTGTTTTTT.

CDR3 sequence (DNA): TGTGCCAGCAGCTTCCTCGGGACTGGGGCCAACGTCCTGACTTTC. It specifies CASSFLGTGANVLTF. This chain joins TRBV5-6 and TRBJ2-6; D is possibly TRBD2 (5 bases). Trimming cost V 2 bases and J 2 bases, with 8 bases left between them. The CDR3 sequence is 15 residues long. Germline V gene data show CDR1 as SGHDT and CDR2 as YYEEEE. The full variable domain, rest sourced from reference TRBV5-6 and TRBJ2-6, is DAGVTQSPTHLIKTRGQQVTLRCSPKSGHDTVSWYQQALGQGPQFIFQYYEEEERQRGNFPDRFSGHQFPNYSSELNVNALLLGDSALYLCASSFLGTGANVLTFGAGSRLTVL.

V gene TRBV10-1 combines with J gene TRBJ2-1; TRBD2 matches at 10 bases. Germline loops: CDR1 WNHNN, CDR2 SYGVQD (reference sequence). This CDR3 has 17 amino acids. V lost 4 bases and J lost 0; bases outside the gene matches: 6. In nucleotides, the CDR3 is TGCGCCAGCAGTGGGGAGGCTAGCGGGAGCTCCTACAATGAGCAGTTCTTC. Translating it yields CASSGEASGSSYNEQFF.

The rearrangement uses TRBV6-1 and TRBJ2-5, with D possibly being TRBD1 (6 bases). The CDR3 loop spans 16 amino acids. V gave up 2 bases and J gave up 2 bases, with 15 bases separating them. Germline CDR1 and CDR2: MNHNS and SASEGT. In DNA, the CDR3 is TGTGCCAGCAGTGAAAACGAGGGCAGGGGTCAAGAGACCCAGTACTTC. Amino acid sequence: CASSENEGRGQETQYF.

This sequence joins TRBV5-5 and TRBJ2-1; TRBD1 might be the D (5 bases). Trimming removed 3 bases from V and 6 bases from J, with 16 bases in between. The CDR3 contains 15 residues. The germline gives CDR1 SGHKS, CDR2 YYEKEE (reference sequence). The DNA of the CDR3 is TGTGCCAGCAGCTCAAGCGCGCCAAGGGGCAATGAGCAGTTCTTC. Its translation is CASSSSAPRGNEQFF.